Below are 21 T cell receptor beta chains sequenced from a single sample in a study of blood T cell repertoires in COVID-19. Here immunoSEQ multiplex PCR was the method, and the copy in TCRdb shows in-frame clones only, minus some. The sample lists a few hundred thousand clones; roughly 85% were seen once. The sample consisted of PBMCs or T cells enriched from blood (not recorded which). These TCRs come from a man aged 40-55 years who had recovered from COVID-19.

The DNA of the CDR3 is TGTGCCAGCAGCTTAGGACTAGCCCACTCTCCCGAGCAGTACTTC. It codes for CASSLGLAHSPEQYF. V gene TRBV5-6 combines with J gene TRBJ2-7; 8 nucleotides line up with TRBD2. Trimming removed 2 bases from V and 6 bases from J; junction bases left unmatched: 10. This CDR3 contains 15 residues. Per germline, CDR1 SGHDT and CDR2 YYEEEE.

There are a few counts of this clone. The chain joins TRBV19 to TRBJ1-1, with D unresolved. Germline CDR1 is LNHDA and CDR2 is SQIVND (reference sequence). Trimming took off 5 bases at V and 0 bases at J, with 10 bases between the two ends. The CDR3 totals 14 residues. This CDR3 reads CASSAGLMNTEAFF. DNA for the CDR3: TGTGCCAGTAGTGCAGGATTGATGAACACTGAAGCTTTCTTT.

The genes are TRBV11-2 and TRBJ2-7; 7 positions agree with TRBD2. With V trimmed by 5 bases and J by 0 bases, 7 bases remained unmatched. The CDR3 runs to 15 residues. The V gene's germline CDR1 is SGHAT and CDR2 FQNNGV. The CDR3 DNA reads TGTGCCAGCAGCCGATCCGGGGGGTTCTCCTACGAGCAGTACTTC. It is translated as CASSRSGGFSYEQYF.

The chain uses TRBV5-1 and TRBJ2-3; 7 bases are a match to TRBD1. The germline V gene encodes CDR1 SGHRS and CDR2 YFSETQ. The CDR3 is made up of 14 amino acids. V shed 4 bases and J 7 bases; nucleotides not matched to a gene: 9. The CDR3 loop is CASSPAGGRNTQYF. CDR3 bases: TGCGCCAGCAGCCCCGCAGGGGGACGGAATACGCAGTATTTT.

J is TRBJ1-5 and V is TRBV6-2 or TRBV6-3; no firm D call. The CDR3 extends over 13 amino acids. V lost 2 bases, J lost 7 bases, and 9 bases lay in between. From germline, CDR1 is MNHEY and CDR2 SVGEGT. The CDR3 sequence is CASSYPERQPQHF. The CDR3 nucleotides read TGTGCCAGCAGTTACCCTGAGCGGCAGCCCCAGCATTTT.

The gene calls are TRBV19 and TRBJ1-5; possible D gene TRBD1, 6 bases. CDR1 and CDR2 from the germline V gene are LNHDA and SQIVND (reference sequence). The CDR3 extends over 15 amino acids. V lost 0 bases to trimming and J lost 3 bases, with 9 bases between them. The chain's CDR3 is CASSIENRVNQPQHF. Here the CDR3 DNA reads TGTGCCAGTAGTATAGAGAACAGGGTCAATCAGCCCCAGCATTTT.

This clone was seen just once. The chain recombines TRBV19 with TRBJ1-5, with no clear D. The CDR3 length is 13 residues. V shed 1 base and J shed 6 bases, with 7 bases lying between them. Germline CDR1 and CDR2: LNHDA and SQIVND (reference sequence). As DNA, the CDR3 is TGTGCCAGTAGTATAGCCTCGAGTCAGCCCCAGCATTTT. It is translated as CASSIASSQPQHF.

In its sample, this clone was seen a few times. This rearrangement joins TRBV3-1 (or the pseudogene TRBV3-2) to TRBJ2-2, with 8 positions matching TRBD2. In germline, CDR1 is LGHDT, CDR2 YNNKEL (reference sequence). V shed 8 bases and J 2 bases; nucleotides not matched to a gene: 7. This CDR3 is 15 amino acids long. The CDR3 nucleotides are TGTGCCAGCCGGAGCGGGAGTGTAAACACCGGGGAGCTGTTTTTT. Residues: CASRSGSVNTGELFF.

This chain joins TRBV25-1 and TRBJ1-1, with D unresolved. The CDR3 consists of 13 residues. V was clipped by 1 base and J by 6 bases, with 9 bases between them. Per germline, CDR1 MGHDK and CDR2 SYGVNS. The CDR3 sequence is CASSEWQSSEAFF. Written as DNA, the CDR3 is TGTGCCAGCAGTGAATGGCAAAGTTCTGAAGCTTTCTTT.

The V gene is TRBV4-3, the J gene TRBJ1-2; possibly TRBD1 for D (5 bases). The CDR3 sequence is 13 residues long. Germline CDR1 is LGHNA and CDR2 is YSLEER. With 2 bases removed from V and 4 bases from J, the gap between germline ends came to 8 bases. The CDR3 nucleotides are TGCGCCAGCAGCCAAAGCAGGGCCTATGGCTACACCTTC. Protein: CASSQSRAYGYTF.

A single count supports this clone. This sequence joins TRBV15 and TRBJ2-7, with D possibly matching TRBD2 (6 bases). CDR1 LNHNV and CDR2 YYDKDF come from the germline V gene (reference sequence). The CDR3 runs to 17 residues. Trimming left V 0 bases short and J 7 bases short, with 22 bases between. CDR3 in amino acids: CATSREGGGAGNIEQYF. The CDR3 DNA reads as TGTGCCACCAGCAGAGAGGGGGGTGGGGCCGGGAATATTGAGCAGTACTTC.

V usage is TRBV24-1 and J usage is TRBJ2-1; TRBD1 matches at 9 bases. This CDR3 comprises 16 residues. After removal of 3 bases from V and 7 bases from J, the junction contained 9 bases not matched to a gene. The germline gives CDR1 KGHDR, CDR2 SFDVKD. DNA of the CDR3: TGTGCCACCAGTGATGTCCCGGGACAGGGAAGAAATGAGCAGTTCTTC. Protein: CATSDVPGQGRNEQFF.

The chain recombines TRBV7-2 with TRBJ2-1; 9 bases line up with TRBD2. With 3 bases clipped from V and 4 bases from J, the junction kept 4 bases outside the gene matches. In germline, CDR1 is SGHTA, CDR2 FQGNSA. The CDR3 sequence is 15 residues long. CDR3 loop: CASSFGSGRYNEQFF. The CDR3, as DNA: TGTGCCAGCAGCTTCGGGAGCGGGAGGTACAATGAGCAGTTCTTC.

V usage is TRBV30 and J usage is TRBJ1-1; perhaps TRBD1 as D (6 bases). The CDR3 extends over 14 amino acids. The germline V gene encodes CDR1 GTSNPN and CDR2 SVGIG (reference sequence). Trimming took off 4 bases at V and 5 bases at J, with 17 bases between the two ends. The CDR3 DNA reads as TGTGCCTGGACCTCCCTGGTAGGGGGTACTGAAGCTTTCTTT. Translated: CAWTSLVGGTEAFF.

V gene TRBV28 combines with J gene TRBJ1-5, with 8 bases matching TRBD1. This CDR3 is 18 amino acids long. V gave up 2 bases and J gave up 1 base; unmatched junction bases: 10. CDR1 MDHEN and CDR2 SYDVKM come from the germline V gene. CDR3 protein: CASSLGSGGAESNQPQHF. The CDR3 nucleotides are TGTGCCAGCAGTTTAGGGTCAGGGGGCGCAGAGAGCAATCAGCCCCAGCATTTT. Filled out from reference TRBV28 and TRBJ1-5, the complete variable domain reads DVKVTQSSRYLVKRTGEKVFLECVQDMDHENMFWYRQDPGLGLRLIYFSYDVKMKEKGDIPEGYSVSREKKERFSLILESASTNQTSMYLCASSLGSGGAESNQPQHFGDGTRLSIL.

The J gene is TRBJ2-1, the V gene TRBV6-2 or TRBV6-3; D is undetermined. The germline CDR1 and CDR2 sequences are MNHEY and SVGEGT. The CDR3 length is 14 residues. Between the trimmed V and J ends, which lost 4 bases and 4 bases, there was a span of 11 bases. CDR3 residues: CASSSLAEYNEQFF. In nucleotides, the CDR3 is TGTGCCAGCAGTTCGCTGGCGGAGTACAATGAGCAGTTCTTC.

This chain connects TRBV30 to TRBJ2-1, with a tentative D call TRBD1 (5 bases). This CDR3 is built from 16 residues. Germline CDR1 GTSNPN, CDR2 SVGIG (reference sequence). V was pared by 3 bases and J by 0 bases, with 15 bases between. The CDR3 loop reads CAWRVRQGYSYNEQFF. CDR3 in DNA: TGTGCCTGGAGGGTGCGCCAGGGTTACTCCTACAATGAGCAGTTCTTC. Looking up the rest from reference TRBV30 and TRBJ2-1 gives the full variable domain: SQTIHQWPATLVQPVGSPLSLECTVEGTSNPNLYWYRQAAGRGLQLLFYSVGIGQISSEVPQNLSASRPQDRQFILSSKKLLLSDSGFYLCAWRVRQGYSYNEQFFGPGTRLTVL.

J is TRBJ1-3 and V is TRBV9; D gene ambiguous. In germline, CDR1 is SGDLS, CDR2 YYNGEE. Trimming removed 4 bases from V and 4 bases from J, with 3 bases in between. The CDR3 contains 11 residues. The CDR3 is CASSLGNTIYF. In DNA form, the CDR3 reads TGTGCCAGCAGCCTCGGAAACACCATATATTTT.

This clone was counted many times. The rearrangement uses TRBV4-2 and TRBJ2-5, with TRBD2 identical over 8 bases. This CDR3 has 15 residues. The germline V gene has CDR1 LGHNA and CDR2 YNFKEQ. With 5 bases clipped from V and 5 bases from J, the junction kept 10 bases outside the gene matches. CDR3 in amino acids: CASSYGREDVETQYF. For the CDR3, the DNA is TGTGCCAGCAGCTACGGGCGGGAGGATGTCGAGACCCAGTACTTC.

The V gene is TRBV28, the J gene TRBJ1-2; no clear D. Trimming cost V 5 bases and J 1 base, with 11 bases left between them. Germline values: CDR1 MDHEN, CDR2 SYDVKM. CDR3 length: 14 residues. The CDR3 coding sequence is TGTGCCAGCAGTCCACCCGGGGATAACTATGGCTACACCTTC. Its protein product is CASSPPGDNYGYTF.

This chain links TRBV9 with TRBJ2-5, with TRBD1 matching 11 bases. Germline lookup yields CDR1 SGDLS and CDR2 YYNGEE. This CDR3 region has 20 residues. V was clipped by 4 bases and J by 5 bases; unmatched bases: 22. The CDR3 DNA reads as TGTGCCAGCAGCCCCCGAGGCCGGGAGGACAGGGGGCCTCGGGTCGAGACCCAGTACTTC. Its protein product is CASSPRGREDRGPRVETQYF.